This T cell receptor (beta chain) was retrieved from a study of blood T cell repertoires in COVID-19. Which cohort a participant joined came from the clinical history participants gave. This CDR3 spans 13 amino acids. CDR1 SQVTM and CDR2 ANQGSEA come from the germline V gene. V lost 7 bases and J 1 base, leaving 13 bases between the germline ends. Repertoires were generated with immunoSEQ multiplex PCR, while TCRdb's copy carries only in-frame clones and drops some. The table shows nearly 250,000 clones, with about 84% occurring only once. The clonotype originates from a woman between 50 and 59 years old who had recovered from COVID-19. V usage is TRBV29-1 and J usage is TRBJ1-2; TRBD1 might be the D (5 bases). The specimen was PBMCs or T cells enriched from blood (not recorded which). The CDR3 loop is CSAVGGGNYGYTF. CDR3 DNA: TGCAGCGCCGTGGGGGGAGGTAACTATGGCTACACCTTC.